The source of this TCR beta chain is a study of blood T cell repertoires in COVID-19. Study at large: Acute and convalescent COVID-19 samples came from the United States, Italy and Spain. Sample material is recorded as cDNA or gDNA derived from T cells, B-cell-depleted T cells, or PBMCs.

Methods used by the authors: Estimation of nucleated cell counts was performed using reference gene primer amplification. Profiled with immunoSEQ multiplex PCR; TCRdb holds only in-frame clones, not every one. The D gene and trimming were derived from the DNA, and the V and J assignments and clone size from that table. The sample shows approximately 470,000 clones, 70% to 90% of them seen only once. Trimming took 2 bases from V and 6 from J, leaving 10 bases between them. The CDR3 consists of 13 residues. From germline, CDR1 is WSHSY and CDR2 SAAADI. The chain carries TRBV10-2 and TRBJ1-1; D unresolved. Sequencing was done on a sample of peripheral blood. The TCR originated in a human donor in a cohort sampled during active COVID-19. The CDR3 nucleotides read TGCGCCAGCAGTGAGATCTTCCCTCCTGAAGCTTTCTTT. Its translation: CASSEIFPPEAFF.